The clone carrying this T cell receptor (beta chain) was recorded only once. Its antigen is unidentified. A multiplex PCR was run with 60 Vbeta primers and 13 Jbeta primers. Data came from immunoSEQ multiplex PCR; TCRdb stores just in-frame clones and leaves some out. This sample has roughly 200,000 clones, with about 69% found just once. These data come from a study of cytomegalovirus exposure and HLA in healthy donors. Study-wide findings and caveats: Reportedly, cytomegalovirus status was diagnosed with high sensitivity and specificity.

V was trimmed by 6 bases and J by 2 bases, leaving 4 bases between them. Germline loops: CDR1 SGHTA, CDR2 FQGNSA. This CDR3 is built from 11 residues. This TCR was sampled from a male donor in good health and CMV-seronegative. The V gene is TRBV7-2, the J gene TRBJ1-2; D call uncertain. The sequencing sample was made of PBMCs. As DNA, the CDR3 is TGTGCCAGCAGAGAGAACTATGGCTACACCTTC. It codes for CASRENYGYTF.